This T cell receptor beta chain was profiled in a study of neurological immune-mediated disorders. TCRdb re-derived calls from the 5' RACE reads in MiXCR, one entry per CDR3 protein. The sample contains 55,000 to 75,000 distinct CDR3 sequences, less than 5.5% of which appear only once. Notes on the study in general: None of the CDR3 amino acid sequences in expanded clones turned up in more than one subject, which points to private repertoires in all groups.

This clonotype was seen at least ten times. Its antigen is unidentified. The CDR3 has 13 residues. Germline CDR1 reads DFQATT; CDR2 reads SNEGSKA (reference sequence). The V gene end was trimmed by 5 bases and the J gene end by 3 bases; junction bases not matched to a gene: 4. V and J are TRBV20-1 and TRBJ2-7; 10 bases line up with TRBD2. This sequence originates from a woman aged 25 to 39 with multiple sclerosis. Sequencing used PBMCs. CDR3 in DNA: TGCAGTGCTTGGACTAGCGGATACTACGAGCAGTACTTC. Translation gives CSAWTSGYYEQYF.